The next 6 T cell receptor beta chains were all read from a single sample in a study of cytomegalovirus exposure and HLA in healthy donors. In the PCR, 60 Vbeta and 13 Jbeta primers were used. The table came from immunoSEQ multiplex PCR; TCRdb's copy has only in-frame clones and leaves some out. This table has roughly 120,000 clones, around 80% appearing once. The source material was PBMCs. Every receptor here comes from a woman between 55 and 75 years old in good health and CMV-seropositive.

The chain has TRBV10-2 and TRBJ2-7; weak D call: TRBD1 (6 bases). Germline lookup yields CDR1 WSHSY and CDR2 SAAADI. Trimming took off 5 bases at V and 3 bases at J, with 14 bases between the two ends. The CDR3 is 14 residues long. DNA for the CDR3: TGCGCCAGCAGTTCAGACAGGCCTCGCTACGAGCAGTACTTC. Its translation: CASSSDRPRYEQYF.

This sequence joins TRBV28 and TRBJ2-5; D is possibly TRBD2 (6 bases). Germline V CDR1 and CDR2: MDHEN, SYDVKM. The V end lost 4 bases, the J end lost 3 bases, and 27 bases lay between the germline ends. The CDR3 runs 19 residues. The CDR3 reads CASSSGGFRAGGMKETQYF. CDR3 bases: TGTGCCAGCAGTTCAGGAGGGTTTAGGGCTGGCGGGATGAAAGAGACCCAGTACTTC.

The chain has TRBV6-6 and TRBJ1-2, with D uncertain. V was clipped by 0 bases and J by 5 bases, with 10 bases between them. The germline gives CDR1 MNHNY, CDR2 SVGAGI (reference sequence). The CDR3 has 14 amino acids. CDR3 nucleotides: TGTGCCAGCAGTTACTCTGGCAGCGGTTATGGCTACACCTTC. It codes for CASSYSGSGYGYTF.

This chain connects TRBV14 to TRBJ2-7, with D perhaps matching TRBD1 (6 bases). Per the germline V gene, CDR1 is SGHDN and CDR2 is FVKESK. The CDR3 sequence is 16 residues long. The V end was cut by 0 bases, the J end by 2 bases, with 14 bases between. Here the CDR3 DNA reads TGTGCCAGCAGCCAAGATGTTGCCAGGGGCGCCTACGAGCAGTACTTC. Protein sequence: CASSQDVARGAYEQYF.

The chain joins TRBV2 to TRBJ2-7, with TRBD2 identical over 10 bases. The CDR3 extends over 18 amino acids. The germline V gene has CDR1 SNHLY and CDR2 FYNNEI. J was trimmed by 0 bases and V by 4 bases; bases with no gene match: 12. This chain's CDR3 is CASSVLASGSWSSYEQYF. The DNA for the CDR3 is TGTGCCAGCAGTGTCCTCGCTAGCGGGAGTTGGAGCTCCTACGAGCAGTACTTC.

The chain combines TRBV6-5 with TRBJ1-1; 7 bases agree with TRBD1. V gave up 4 bases and J gave up 3 bases; unmatched junction bases: 5. Germline V gene lookup returns CDR1 MNHEY and CDR2 SVGAGI. This CDR3 comprises 14 residues. The chain's CDR3 is CASSLGQYDTEAFF. The CDR3 DNA follows: TGTGCCAGCAGTTTGGGACAGTATGACACTGAAGCTTTCTTT.